This TCR beta chain was documented in a study of cytomegalovirus exposure and HLA in healthy donors. PCR involved 60 Vbeta and 13 Jbeta primers. Produced via immunoSEQ multiplex PCR; TCRdb's table is partial and in-frame only. The data contain approximately 100,000 clones, around 70% of them singletons. Study-wide results and limits: Follow-up analysis seemed to connect common viral pathogens with several of the most significant clusters identified.

In germline, CDR1 is LNHDA, CDR2 SQIVND (reference sequence). This CDR3 is 17 amino acids long. The junction had 12 bases not matched to a gene; V was cut back by 3 bases and J by 4 bases. About this clone: No antigen is known for it.

The origin of this receptor is a female donor in good health and CMV-seronegative. The sample was PBMCs. This sequence joins TRBV19 and TRBJ1-5, with 7 bases lining up with TRBD1. For the CDR3, the DNA is TGTGCCAGTAGTATGGCTTCAGGGGGAACCTATAATCAGCCCCAGCATTTT. It translates to CASSMASGGTYNQPQHF.